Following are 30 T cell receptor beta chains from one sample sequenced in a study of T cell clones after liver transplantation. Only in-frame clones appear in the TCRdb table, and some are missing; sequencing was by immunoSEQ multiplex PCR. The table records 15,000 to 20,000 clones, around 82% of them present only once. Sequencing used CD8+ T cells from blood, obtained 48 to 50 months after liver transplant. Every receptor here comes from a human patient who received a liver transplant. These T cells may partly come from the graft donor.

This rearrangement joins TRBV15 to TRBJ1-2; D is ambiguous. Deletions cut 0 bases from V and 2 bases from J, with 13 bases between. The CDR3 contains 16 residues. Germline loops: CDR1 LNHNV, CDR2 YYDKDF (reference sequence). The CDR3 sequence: CATSRDTSQLNYGYTF. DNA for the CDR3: TGTGCCACCAGCAGAGATACTTCGCAGTTAAACTATGGCTACACCTTC. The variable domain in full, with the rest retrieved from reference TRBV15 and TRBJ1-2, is DAMVIQNPRYQVTQFGKPVTLSCSQTLNHNVMYWYQQKSSQAPKLLFHYYDKDFNNEADTPDNFQSRRPNTSFCFLDIRSPGLGDTAMYLCATSRDTSQLNYGYTFGSGTRLTVV.

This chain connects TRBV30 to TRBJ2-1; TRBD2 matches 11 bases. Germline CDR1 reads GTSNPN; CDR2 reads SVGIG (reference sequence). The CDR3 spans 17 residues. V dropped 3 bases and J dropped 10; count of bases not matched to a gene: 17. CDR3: CAWSDYLSGGVKTEQFF. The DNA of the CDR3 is TGTGCCTGGAGCGACTACCTTAGCGGGGGGGTGAAGACCGAGCAGTTCTTC.

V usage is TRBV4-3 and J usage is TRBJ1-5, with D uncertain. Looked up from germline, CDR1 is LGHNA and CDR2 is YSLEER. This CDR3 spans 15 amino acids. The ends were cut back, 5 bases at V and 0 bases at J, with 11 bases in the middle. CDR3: CASSGVYNSNQPQHF. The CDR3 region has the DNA TGCGCCAGCAGCGGAGTGTATAATAGCAATCAGCCCCAGCATTTT.

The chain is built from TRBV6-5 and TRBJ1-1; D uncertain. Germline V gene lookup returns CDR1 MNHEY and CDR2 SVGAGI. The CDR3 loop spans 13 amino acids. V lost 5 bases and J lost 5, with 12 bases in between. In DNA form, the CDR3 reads TGTGCCAGCAGTACAGAGTACGGAACTGAAGCTTTCTTT. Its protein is CASSTEYGTEAFF.

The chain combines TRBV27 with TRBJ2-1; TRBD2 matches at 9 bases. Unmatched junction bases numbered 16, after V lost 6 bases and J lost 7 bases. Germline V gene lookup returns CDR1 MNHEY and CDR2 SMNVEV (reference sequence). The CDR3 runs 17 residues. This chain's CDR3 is CASSVDAGTSSANEQFF. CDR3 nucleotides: TGTGCCAGCAGCGTTGATGCGGGGACTAGCTCGGCTAATGAGCAGTTCTTC.

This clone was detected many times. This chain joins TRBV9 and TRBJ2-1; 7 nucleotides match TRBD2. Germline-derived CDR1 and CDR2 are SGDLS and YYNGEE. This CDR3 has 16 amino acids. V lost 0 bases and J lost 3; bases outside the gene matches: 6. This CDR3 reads CASSVDSSGGYNEQFF. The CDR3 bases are TGTGCCAGCAGCGTAGATTCTAGCGGAGGCTACAATGAGCAGTTCTTC.

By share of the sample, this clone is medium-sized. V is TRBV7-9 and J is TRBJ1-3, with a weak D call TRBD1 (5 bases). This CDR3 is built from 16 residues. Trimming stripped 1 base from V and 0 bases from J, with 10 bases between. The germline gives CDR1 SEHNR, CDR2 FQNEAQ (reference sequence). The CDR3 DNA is TGTGCCAGCAGCTTAGTGGGGGGAAACTCTGGAAACACCATATATTTT. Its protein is CASSLVGGNSGNTIYF.

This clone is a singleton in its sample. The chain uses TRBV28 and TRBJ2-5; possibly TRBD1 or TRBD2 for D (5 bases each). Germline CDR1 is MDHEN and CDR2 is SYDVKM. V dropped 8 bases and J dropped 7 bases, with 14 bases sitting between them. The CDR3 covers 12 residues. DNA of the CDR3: TGTGCCAGCGGCGACAGTGGGGGGACCCAGTACTTC. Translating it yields CASGDSGGTQYF.

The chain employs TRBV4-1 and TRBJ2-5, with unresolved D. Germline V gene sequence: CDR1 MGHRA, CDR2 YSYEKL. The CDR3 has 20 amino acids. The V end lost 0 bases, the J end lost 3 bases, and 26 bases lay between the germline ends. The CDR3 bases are TGCGCCAGCAGCCAAGATAAGGACCTAGTAAAACTCCCAGGTGAAGAGACCCAGTACTTC. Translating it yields CASSQDKDLVKLPGEETQYF.

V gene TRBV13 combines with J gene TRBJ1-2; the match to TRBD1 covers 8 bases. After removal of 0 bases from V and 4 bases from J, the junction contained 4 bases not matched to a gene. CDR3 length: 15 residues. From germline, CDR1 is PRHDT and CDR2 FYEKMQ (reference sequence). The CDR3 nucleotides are TGTGCCAGCAGCTTAGGGACAGGGGACTTCTATGGCTACACCTTC. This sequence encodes CASSLGTGDFYGYTF.

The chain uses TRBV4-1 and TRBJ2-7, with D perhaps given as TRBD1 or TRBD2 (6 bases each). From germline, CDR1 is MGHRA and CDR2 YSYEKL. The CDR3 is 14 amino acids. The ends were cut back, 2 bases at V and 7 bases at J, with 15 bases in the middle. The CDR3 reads CASSQIGGPFEQYF. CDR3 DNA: TGCGCCAGCAGCCAAATCGGGGGCCCCTTTGAGCAGTACTTC.

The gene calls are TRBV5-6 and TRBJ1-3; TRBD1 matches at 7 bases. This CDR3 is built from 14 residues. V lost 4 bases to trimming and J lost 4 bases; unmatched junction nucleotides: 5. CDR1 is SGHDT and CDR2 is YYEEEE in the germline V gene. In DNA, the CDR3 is TGTGCCAGCAGCCCCTCAGGGGGAGGAAACACCATATATTTT. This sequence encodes CASSPSGGGNTIYF.

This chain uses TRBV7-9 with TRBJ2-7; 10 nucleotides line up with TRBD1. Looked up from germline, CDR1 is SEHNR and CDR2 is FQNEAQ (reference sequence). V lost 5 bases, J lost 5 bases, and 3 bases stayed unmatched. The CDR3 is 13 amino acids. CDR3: CASSGDRGHEQYF. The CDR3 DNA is TGTGCCAGCAGCGGGGACAGGGGCCACGAGCAGTACTTC.

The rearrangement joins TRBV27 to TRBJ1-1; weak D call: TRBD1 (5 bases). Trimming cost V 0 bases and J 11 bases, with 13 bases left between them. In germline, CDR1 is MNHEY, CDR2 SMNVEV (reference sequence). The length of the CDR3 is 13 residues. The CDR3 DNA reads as TGTGCCAGCAGTTTATCGATTACGGGGACCGCTTTCTTT. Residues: CASSLSITGTAFF.

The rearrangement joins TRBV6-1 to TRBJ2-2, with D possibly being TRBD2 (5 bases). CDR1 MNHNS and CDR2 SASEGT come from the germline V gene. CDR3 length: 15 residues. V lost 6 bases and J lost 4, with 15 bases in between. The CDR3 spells CASSVPQRVTGELFF. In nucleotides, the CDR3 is TGTGCCAGCAGCGTTCCTCAGAGGGTCACCGGGGAGCTGTTTTTT.

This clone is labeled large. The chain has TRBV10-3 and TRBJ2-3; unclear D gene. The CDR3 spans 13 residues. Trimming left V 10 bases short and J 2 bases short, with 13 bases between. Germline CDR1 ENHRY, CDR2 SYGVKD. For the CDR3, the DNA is TGTGCCAACTCCCAAGCAGCCACAGATACGCAGTATTTT. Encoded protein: CANSQAATDTQYF.

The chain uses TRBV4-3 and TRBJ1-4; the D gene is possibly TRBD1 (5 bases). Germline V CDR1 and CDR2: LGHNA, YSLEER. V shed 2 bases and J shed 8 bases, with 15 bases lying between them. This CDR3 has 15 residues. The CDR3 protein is CASSQSTGWGEKLFF. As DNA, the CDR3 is TGCGCCAGCAGCCAAAGTACAGGATGGGGGGAAAAACTGTTTTTT.

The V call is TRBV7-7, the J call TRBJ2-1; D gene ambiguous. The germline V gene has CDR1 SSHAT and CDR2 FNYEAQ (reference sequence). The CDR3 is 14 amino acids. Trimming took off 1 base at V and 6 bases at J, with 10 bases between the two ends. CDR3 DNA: TGTGCCAGCAGCTTAGGACACGACCCCAATGAGCAGTTCTTC. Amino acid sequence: CASSLGHDPNEQFF.

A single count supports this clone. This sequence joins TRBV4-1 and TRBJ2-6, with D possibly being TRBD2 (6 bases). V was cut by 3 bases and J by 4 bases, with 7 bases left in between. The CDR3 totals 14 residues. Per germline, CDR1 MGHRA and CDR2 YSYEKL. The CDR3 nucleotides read TGCGCCAGCAGCCAGGAGGGGGGGGCCAACGTCCTGACTTTC. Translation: CASSQEGGANVLTF.

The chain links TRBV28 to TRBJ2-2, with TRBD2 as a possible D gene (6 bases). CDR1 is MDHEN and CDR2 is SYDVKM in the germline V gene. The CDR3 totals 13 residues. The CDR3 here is CGLGGVNTGELFF. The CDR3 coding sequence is TGTGGGCTCGGGGGTGTGAACACCGGGGAGCTGTTTTTT. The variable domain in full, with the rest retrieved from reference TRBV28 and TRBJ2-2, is DVKVTQSSRYLVKRTGEKVFLECVQDMDHENMFWYRQDPGLGLRLIYFSYDVKMKEKGDIPEGYSVSREKKERFSLILESASTNQTSMYLCGLGGVNTGELFFGEGSRLTVL.

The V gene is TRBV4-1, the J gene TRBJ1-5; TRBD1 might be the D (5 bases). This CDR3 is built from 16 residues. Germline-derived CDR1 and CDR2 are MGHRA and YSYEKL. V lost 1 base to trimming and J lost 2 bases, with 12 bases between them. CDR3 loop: CASSQAMTGGNQPQHF. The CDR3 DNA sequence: TGCGCCAGCAGCCAAGCCATGACGGGGGGCAATCAGCCCCAGCATTTT.

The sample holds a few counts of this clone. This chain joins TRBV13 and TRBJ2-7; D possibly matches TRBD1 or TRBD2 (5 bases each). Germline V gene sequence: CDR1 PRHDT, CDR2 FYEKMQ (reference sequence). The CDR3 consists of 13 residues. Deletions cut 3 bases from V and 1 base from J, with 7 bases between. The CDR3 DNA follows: TGTGCCAGCAGCTTCGGGGCATCCTACGAGCAGTACTTC. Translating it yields CASSFGASYEQYF.

The CDR3 nucleotides are TGTGCCAGCAGTTACCCAGCAGGGGAGCTGTTTTTT. This sequence encodes CASSYPAGELFF. The chain uses TRBV6-5 and TRBJ2-2, with D unresolved. CDR1 is MNHEY and CDR2 is SVGAGI in the germline V gene. The CDR3 extends over 12 amino acids. The V end lost 2 bases, the J end lost 8 bases, and 6 bases lay between the germline ends.

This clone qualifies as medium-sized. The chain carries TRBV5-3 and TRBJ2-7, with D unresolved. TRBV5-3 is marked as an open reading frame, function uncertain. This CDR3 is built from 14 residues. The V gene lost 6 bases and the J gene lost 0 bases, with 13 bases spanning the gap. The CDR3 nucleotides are TGTGCCAGAATGAAAGAGCGAAGCTCCTACGAGCAGTACTTC. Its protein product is CARMKERSSYEQYF.

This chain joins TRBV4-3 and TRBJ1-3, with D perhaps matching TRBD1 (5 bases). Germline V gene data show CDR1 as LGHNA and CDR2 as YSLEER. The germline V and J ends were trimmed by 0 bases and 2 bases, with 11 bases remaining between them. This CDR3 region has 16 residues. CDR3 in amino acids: CASSQDSSGTGNTIYF. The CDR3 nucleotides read TGCGCCAGCAGCCAAGATTCGTCAGGGACTGGAAACACCATATATTTT.

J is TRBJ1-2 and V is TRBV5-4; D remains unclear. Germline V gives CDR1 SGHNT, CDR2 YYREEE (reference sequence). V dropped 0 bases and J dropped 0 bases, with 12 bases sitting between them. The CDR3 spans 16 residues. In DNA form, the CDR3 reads TGTGCCAGCAGCTTGGAAGGGCAGCTCGCTAACTATGGCTACACCTTC. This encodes CASSLEGQLANYGYTF.

CDR3 nucleotide sequence: TGTGCCAGCAGTTTAGGCGGACAGGAAGCTTTCTTT. As protein: CASSLGGQEAFF. The chain recombines TRBV27 with TRBJ1-1; a weak D match, TRBD1 (6 bases). The CDR3 is 12 residues long. CDR1 and CDR2 from the germline V gene are MNHEY and SMNVEV (reference sequence). Trimming pared 2 bases from V and 8 bases from J, leaving 9 bases between.

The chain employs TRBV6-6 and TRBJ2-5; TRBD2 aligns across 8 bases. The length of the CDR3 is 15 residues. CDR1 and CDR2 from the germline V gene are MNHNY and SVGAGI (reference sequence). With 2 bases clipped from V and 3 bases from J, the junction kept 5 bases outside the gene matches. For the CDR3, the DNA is TGTGCCAGCAGTTACGGTATCGGGAGGGAAGAGACCCAGTACTTC. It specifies CASSYGIGREETQYF.

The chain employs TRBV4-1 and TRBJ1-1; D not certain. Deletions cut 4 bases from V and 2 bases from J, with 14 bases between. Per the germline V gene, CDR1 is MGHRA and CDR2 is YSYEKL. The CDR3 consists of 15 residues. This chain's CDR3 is CASSRAPGPNTEAFF. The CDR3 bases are TGCGCCAGCAGCCGAGCCCCAGGCCCAAACACTGAAGCTTTCTTT.

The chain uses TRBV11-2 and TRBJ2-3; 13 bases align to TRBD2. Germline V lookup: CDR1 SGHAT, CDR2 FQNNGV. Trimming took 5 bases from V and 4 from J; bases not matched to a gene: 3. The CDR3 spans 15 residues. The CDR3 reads CASSIGLAGADTQYF. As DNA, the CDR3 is TGTGCCAGCAGCATAGGACTAGCGGGGGCAGATACGCAGTATTTT.